This T cell receptor (beta chain) derives from a study of blood T cells in healthy people across ages. This clonotype was seen a few times. The CDR3 spans 16 residues. The V segment lost 0 bases and the J segment 3 bases; nucleotides outside the gene matches: 7. Germline values: CDR1 LNHNV, CDR2 YYDKDF (reference sequence). For the second PCR, which ran for about 6 to 11 cycles, a sample-barcoded 5' primer and a J-beta primer mix were used. MiXCR, run by TCRdb on the 5' RACE reads, gives a single entry per CDR3 protein. The table lists about 1.7 million distinct CDR3 sequences, about 28% of them singletons.

J is TRBJ2-7 and V is TRBV15; TRBD1 aligns across 8 bases. The sequence was collected from a woman between 25 and 40 years old in good health. Material: blood. The CDR3 sequence is CATSRESAGTGYEQYF. CDR3 DNA: TGTGCCACCAGCAGAGAGAGTGCGGGGACAGGCTACGAGCAGTACTTC.